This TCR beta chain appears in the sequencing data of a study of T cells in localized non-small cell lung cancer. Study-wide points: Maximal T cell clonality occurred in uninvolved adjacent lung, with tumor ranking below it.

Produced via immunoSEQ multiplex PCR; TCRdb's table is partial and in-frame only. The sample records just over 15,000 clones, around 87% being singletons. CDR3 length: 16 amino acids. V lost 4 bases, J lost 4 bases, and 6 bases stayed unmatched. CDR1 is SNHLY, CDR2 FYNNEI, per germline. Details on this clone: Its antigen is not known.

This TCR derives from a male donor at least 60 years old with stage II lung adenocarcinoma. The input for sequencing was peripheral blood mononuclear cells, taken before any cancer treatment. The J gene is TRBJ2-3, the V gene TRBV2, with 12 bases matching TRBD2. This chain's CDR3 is CASSALAGGLADTQYF. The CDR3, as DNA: TGTGCCAGCAGTGCTCTAGCGGGAGGGCTTGCAGATACGCAGTATTTT. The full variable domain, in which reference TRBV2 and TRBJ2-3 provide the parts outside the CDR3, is EPEVTQTPSHQVTQMGQEVILRCVPISNHLYFYWYRQILGQKVEFLVSFYNNEISEKSEIFDDQFSVERPDGSNFTLKIRSTKLEDSAMYFCASSALAGGLADTQYFGPGTRLTVL.